Listed here are 30 T cell receptor beta chains from one sample, sequenced in a study of cytotoxic CD8 clonotypes in ibrutinib-treated CLL. The protocol was immunoSEQ multiplex PCR, while the TCRdb copy is restricted to in-frame clones and leaves out a portion. The top ten clones hold about an eighth of a sample with 150,000 to 250,000 clones, about 72% of them seen once. The source material was PBMCs, sampled after 24 months of ibrutinib treatment. The receptors derive from a human donor with chronic lymphocytic leukemia.

The chain couples TRBV4-1 to TRBJ1-3; D unclear. This CDR3 has 14 amino acids. Germline CDR1 and CDR2: MGHRA and YSYEKL. V was shortened by 6 bases and J by 4 bases, with 13 bases between the two germline ends. This chain's CDR3 is CASRPVTAGNTIYF. DNA for the CDR3: TGCGCCAGCAGGCCGGTAACTGCAGGAAACACCATATATTTT.

In its sample, this clone was seen a few times. The V call is TRBV2, the J call TRBJ2-7; 8 nucleotides agree with TRBD1. Germline V gene data show CDR1 as SNHLY and CDR2 as FYNNEI. The CDR3 is 12 amino acids. V was pared by 10 bases and J by 5 bases, with 7 bases of the junction left unmatched. CDR3 protein: CAIGQGTDEQYF. The CDR3, as DNA: TGTGCCATCGGACAGGGAACCGACGAGCAGTACTTC.

On this clone: One junction end disagrees with the germline gene, perhaps due to a read error. This chain links TRBV2 with TRBJ2-7; D unresolved. From germline, CDR1 is SNHLY and CDR2 FYNNEI. This CDR3 has 14 residues. The CDR3 DNA reads as TGTGCCAGCTGGTTTTACGGGCTCTCCAACGAGCAGTACTTC. This encodes CASWFYGLSNEQYF.

About this clone: It is unclear where the CDR3 begins or ends on the DNA, so no DNA is shown, and the CDR3 is as TCRdb lists it. J is TRBJ1-2 and V is TRBV19. The CDR3 is 12 residues long, counting both termini. The germline gives CDR1 LNHDA, CDR2 SQIVND (reference sequence). CDR3 residues: CASSGDFRGYTF.

As for this clone: The identical CDR3 is also encoded by other nucleotide sequences in the sample. This sequence joins TRBV18 and TRBJ1-1; D gene uncertain. CDR1 and CDR2 from the germline V gene are KGHSH and LQKENI. Trimming took off 2 bases at V and 1 base at J, with 5 bases between the two ends. This CDR3 spans 13 amino acids. The CDR3 DNA reads as TGTGCCAGCTCACCAGGGTCGAACACTGAAGCTTTCTTT. Its protein is CASSPGSNTEAFF.

Only a few counts were recorded for this clone. V and J are TRBV7-6 and TRBJ2-1; D perhaps matches TRBD2 (6 bases). V was shortened by 5 bases and J by 9 bases, with 14 bases between the two germline ends. The CDR3 totals 13 residues. Germline-derived CDR1 and CDR2 are SGHVS and FNYEAQ. The CDR3 sequence is CASSPHSGGEQFF. In DNA, the CDR3 is TGTGCCAGCAGCCCCCATAGCGGTGGTGAGCAGTTCTTC.

The chain has TRBV2 and TRBJ2-1; D not certain. This CDR3 comprises 10 residues. The ends were cut back, 8 bases at V and 8 bases at J, with 7 bases in the middle. Looked up from germline, CDR1 is SNHLY and CDR2 is FYNNEI. The CDR3 loop reads CASLRYEQFF. In nucleotides, the CDR3 is TGTGCCAGCTTGAGGTATGAGCAGTTCTTC.

This chain joins TRBV6-1 and TRBJ1-4, with D possibly TRBD1 on 5 matching bases. This CDR3 is 15 amino acids long. The germline CDR1 and CDR2 sequences are MNHNS and SASEGT. Trimming pared 4 bases from V and 4 bases from J, leaving 13 bases between. The CDR3 protein is CASSGPGRSNEKLFF. The CDR3 DNA is TGTGCCAGCAGTGGACCGGGACGGAGTAATGAAAAACTGTTTTTT.

The chain combines TRBV2 with TRBJ2-3, with 10 nucleotides matching TRBD2. CDR1 is SNHLY, CDR2 FYNNEI, per germline. V was clipped by 4 bases and J by 0 bases; unmatched bases: 1. The CDR3 length is 15 residues. The CDR3 loop reads CASSGTSGSTDTQYF. DNA for the CDR3: TGTGCCAGCAGTGGGACTAGCGGCAGCACAGATACGCAGTATTTT.

This clone was seen only a few times. The V call is TRBV5-1, the J call TRBJ2-6; D call uncertain. The V gene's germline CDR1 is SGHRS and CDR2 YFSETQ. V was trimmed by 0 bases and J by 4 bases, leaving 8 bases between them. The CDR3 has 15 residues. CDR3 sequence: CASSLANPGANVLTF. The CDR3 DNA reads TGCGCCAGCAGCTTGGCGAATCCCGGGGCCAACGTCCTGACTTTC.

V is TRBV6-1 and J is TRBJ2-2, with D possibly being TRBD1 or TRBD2 (5 bases each). The germline gives CDR1 MNHNS, CDR2 SASEGT. There are 15 residues in the CDR3. The V end was cut by 7 bases, the J end by 5 bases, with 17 bases between. As DNA, the CDR3 is TGTGCCAGCAACTCCGGGACCTTAGGAACCGGGGAGCTGTTTTTT. This gives the protein CASNSGTLGTGELFF.

The chain combines TRBV25-1 with TRBJ2-1; either TRBD1 or TRBD2 may supply D (5 bases each). This CDR3 is built from 16 residues. V was cut by 0 bases and J by 0 bases, with 9 bases left in between. Germline values: CDR1 MGHDK, CDR2 SYGVNS. CDR3 amino acids: CASSEYGDPSYNEQFF. CDR3 coding DNA: TGTGCCAGCAGTGAATATGGGGACCCCTCCTACAATGAGCAGTTCTTC.

The chain links TRBV7-9 to TRBJ1-2, with 8 nucleotides matching TRBD1. Trimming cost V 4 bases and J 7 bases; bases outside gene matches: 8. CDR1 and CDR2 (germline): SEHNR, FQNEAQ (reference sequence). This CDR3 has 14 amino acids. The CDR3: CASSSFGQGVGYTF. The DNA of the CDR3 is TGTGCCAGCAGCTCCTTCGGACAGGGTGTTGGCTACACCTTC.

The chain employs TRBV5-1 and TRBJ2-7; D uncertain. V was shortened by 5 bases and J by 4 bases, with 19 bases between the two germline ends. The CDR3 sequence is 15 residues long. Germline CDR1 is SGHRS and CDR2 is YFSETQ. The CDR3 bases are TGCGCCAGCAGATCGGACCCTGCAGCTACATACGAGCAGTACTTC. Its translation: CASRSDPAATYEQYF.

There are a few counts of this clone. The chain combines TRBV7-7 with TRBJ2-5; D is undetermined. Germline V gene data show CDR1 as SSHAT and CDR2 as FNYEAQ (reference sequence). The CDR3 is made up of 12 amino acids. With 6 bases removed from V and 2 bases from J, the gap between germline ends came to 7 bases. The CDR3 DNA reads TGTGCCAGCAGTACTGGACAAGAGACCCAGTACTTC. Its protein is CASSTGQETQYF.

V usage is TRBV28 and J usage is TRBJ2-5; D could derive from TRBD1 or TRBD2 (5 bases each). There are 16 residues in the CDR3. Germline assignment: CDR1 MDHEN and CDR2 SYDVKM. Trimming pared 5 bases from V and 4 bases from J, leaving 20 bases between. The CDR3 spells CASSPRGAGKLETQYF. CDR3 bases: TGTGCCAGCAGTCCCCGTGGGGCGGGTAAGCTAGAGACCCAGTACTTC.

The chain has TRBV27 and TRBJ2-7, with TRBD1 matching 9 bases. This CDR3 has 12 amino acids. Per germline, CDR1 MNHEY and CDR2 SMNVEV (reference sequence). After removal of 4 bases from V and 6 bases from J, the junction contained 1 base not matched to a gene. This CDR3 is CASSWGQGEQYF. The DNA for the CDR3 is TGTGCCAGCAGTTGGGGACAGGGCGAGCAGTACTTC.

There are a few counts of this clone. The gene calls are TRBV19 and TRBJ2-3; 12 bases map to TRBD2. V shed 1 base and J 6 bases; nucleotides not matched to a gene: 2. Germline assignment: CDR1 LNHDA and CDR2 SQIVND (reference sequence). This CDR3 is 15 amino acids long. The CDR3 sequence: CASSIGLAGVDTQYF. The CDR3 DNA is TGTGCCAGTAGTATAGGACTAGCGGGAGTTGATACGCAGTATTTT. Together with reference TRBV19 and TRBJ2-3, the CDR3 gives the full variable domain: DGGITQSPKYLFRKEGQNVTLSCEQNLNHDAMYWYRQDPGQGLRLIYYSQIVNDFQKGDIAEGYSVSREKKESFPLTVTSAQKNPTAFYLCASSIGLAGVDTQYFGPGTRLTVL.

V is TRBV19 and J is TRBJ1-1; no clear D gene. The length of the CDR3 is 13 residues. Trimming removed 5 bases at V and 1 base at J, with 8 bases between. Germline CDR1 is LNHDA and CDR2 is SQIVND (reference sequence). The CDR3 reads CASSVTGNTEAFF. The CDR3 DNA follows: TGTGCCAGTAGTGTTACGGGGAACACTGAAGCTTTCTTT.

This chain joins TRBV7-9 and TRBJ2-1; TRBD2 is a possible D gene (6 bases). Germline V gives CDR1 SEHNR, CDR2 FQNEAQ (reference sequence). This CDR3 comprises 15 residues. V was trimmed by 6 bases and J by 0 bases, leaving 12 bases between them. CDR3 bases: TGTGCCAGCAGAATAGCGGTTAGCTCCTACAATGAGCAGTTCTTC. Its translation is CASRIAVSSYNEQFF.

The rearrangement joins TRBV5-1 to TRBJ1-1, with D perhaps matching TRBD1 (5 bases). The CDR3 has 14 amino acids. Germline loops: CDR1 SGHRS, CDR2 YFSETQ. V gave up 0 bases and J gave up 3 bases, with 9 bases separating them. The CDR3 bases are TGCGCCAGCAGCTTGGTTTTGGGGGACACTGAAGCTTTCTTT. Translation gives CASSLVLGDTEAFF.

The rearrangement links TRBV7-6 to TRBJ1-5; unclear D gene. The CDR3 runs to 15 residues. Trimming took 2 bases from V and 0 from J, leaving 8 bases between them. Germline lookup yields CDR1 SGHVS and CDR2 FNYEAQ. CDR3 in amino acids: CASSLTPNSNQPQHF. CDR3 DNA: TGTGCCAGCAGCTTAACGCCGAATAGCAATCAGCCCCAGCATTTT.

J is TRBJ2-1 and V is TRBV2; 7 bases are shared with TRBD1. Looked up from germline, CDR1 is SNHLY and CDR2 is FYNNEI. CDR3 size: 15 residues. Losses at the gene ends were 6 bases for V and 3 bases for J; bases not matched to a gene: 8. CDR3 DNA: TGTGCCAGCAGGGAACCGGGACAGAACTACAATGAGCAGTTCTTC. This encodes CASREPGQNYNEQFF.

This clone came up a few times. CDR3 nucleotides: TGTGCCAGCAGCCGCCCGGGACAGATGAACACTGAAGCTTTCTTT. This encodes CASSRPGQMNTEAFF. The rearrangement uses TRBV7-9 and TRBJ1-1; 7 positions agree with TRBD1. Germline CDR1 reads SEHNR; CDR2 reads FQNEAQ (reference sequence). This CDR3 spans 15 amino acids. Germline trimming cut 5 bases from V and 0 bases from J; bases unmatched to any gene: 6.

The chain employs TRBV18 and TRBJ1-5; D ambiguous. Trimming removed 1 base from V and 8 bases from J, with 6 bases in between. The CDR3 is made up of 12 amino acids. CDR1 and CDR2 from the germline V gene are KGHSH and LQKENI. Written as DNA, the CDR3 is TGTGCCAGCTCACCACAGTGGAAGCCCCAGCATTTT. As protein: CASSPQWKPQHF.

The chain uses TRBV7-9 and TRBJ2-3; D is unclear. There are 11 residues in the CDR3. Between the trimmed V and J ends, which lost 4 bases and 11 bases, there was a span of 10 bases. Germline-derived CDR1 and CDR2 are SEHNR and FQNEAQ (reference sequence). The CDR3 region is CASSSFREQYF. The CDR3 bases are TGTGCCAGCAGCTCATTCCGAGAGCAGTATTTT.

V gene TRBV5-1 combines with J gene TRBJ1-1; no reliable D call. Per germline, CDR1 SGHRS and CDR2 YFSETQ. Trimming took off 4 bases at V and 4 bases at J, with 14 bases between the two ends. CDR3 length: 14 amino acids. In nucleotides, the CDR3 is TGCGCCAGCAGCCAAACAGTGTTGCGCACTGAAGCTTTCTTT. It specifies CASSQTVLRTEAFF.

The V gene is TRBV7-2, the J gene TRBJ2-7; D uncertain. CDR3 length equals 15 residues. The V gene lost 4 bases and the J gene lost 0 bases, with 13 bases spanning the gap. Per germline, CDR1 SGHTA and CDR2 FQGNSA. The CDR3: CASSWPGVSSYEQYF. CDR3 bases: TGTGCCAGCAGCTGGCCGGGCGTGAGCTCCTACGAGCAGTACTTC.

This clone was found a few times. This chain joins TRBV4-2 and TRBJ1-2, with D possibly being TRBD1 (5 bases). The CDR3 length is 13 residues. Trimming took off 1 base at V and 7 bases at J, with 10 bases between the two ends. CDR1 is LGHNA, CDR2 YNFKEQ, per germline. CDR3 region: CASSQVLQGGYTF. CDR3 nucleotides: TGTGCCAGCAGCCAAGTGCTTCAGGGTGGCTACACCTTC.

This clone was seen only once. CDR3 in amino acids: CASSQVLGGEAFF. CDR3 bases: TGTGCCAGCAGCCAAGTATTGGGGGGTGAAGCTTTCTTT. The chain combines TRBV14 with TRBJ1-1; a possible D gene is TRBD1 (5 bases). V lost 1 base and J 7 bases, leaving 10 bases between the germline ends. This CDR3 has 13 amino acids. The germline CDR1 and CDR2 sequences are SGHDN and FVKESK.